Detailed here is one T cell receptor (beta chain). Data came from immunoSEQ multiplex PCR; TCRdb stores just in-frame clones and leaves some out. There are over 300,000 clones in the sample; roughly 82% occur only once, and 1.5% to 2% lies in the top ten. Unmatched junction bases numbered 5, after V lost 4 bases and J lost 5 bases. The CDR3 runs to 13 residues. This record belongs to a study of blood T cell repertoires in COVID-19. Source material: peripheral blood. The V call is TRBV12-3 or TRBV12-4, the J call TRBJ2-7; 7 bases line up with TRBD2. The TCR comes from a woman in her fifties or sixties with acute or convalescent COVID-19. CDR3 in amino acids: CASSYRDYDEQYF. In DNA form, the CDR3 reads TGTGCCAGCAGTTACCGGGACTATGACGAGCAGTACTTC.